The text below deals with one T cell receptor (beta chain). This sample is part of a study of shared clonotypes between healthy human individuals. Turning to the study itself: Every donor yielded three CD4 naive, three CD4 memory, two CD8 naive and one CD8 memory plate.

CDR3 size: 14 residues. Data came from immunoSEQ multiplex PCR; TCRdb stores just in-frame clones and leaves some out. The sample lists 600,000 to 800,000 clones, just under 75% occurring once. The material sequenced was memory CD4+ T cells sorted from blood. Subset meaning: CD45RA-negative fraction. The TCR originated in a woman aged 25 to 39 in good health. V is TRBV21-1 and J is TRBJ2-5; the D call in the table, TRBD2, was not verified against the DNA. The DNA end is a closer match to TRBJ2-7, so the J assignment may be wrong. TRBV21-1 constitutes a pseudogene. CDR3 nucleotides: TGTGCCAGCAGCAAAGGACTAGCGGCCTACGAGCAGTACTTC. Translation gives CASSKGLAAYEQYF.